The 22 T cell receptor beta chains listed next were all sequenced from one sample in a study of PD-L1 blockade in urothelial cancer. TCRdb keeps only in-frame clones here, not all; method: immunoSEQ multiplex PCR. The top ten hold 3% of the sample, which has under 30,000 clones, roughly nine tenths seen once. Sequenced material: PBMCs, taken around atezolizumab (anti-PD-L1) treatment. These receptors all come from a man aged 45-65 years with urothelial cancer.

This sequence joins TRBV28 and TRBJ2-1, with a tentative D call TRBD1 (6 bases). Per germline, CDR1 MDHEN and CDR2 SYDVKM. Trimming removed 2 bases from V and 3 bases from J, with 11 bases in between. This CDR3 is 15 amino acids long. The CDR3 DNA follows: TGTGCCAGCAGTTTAGGGGGCAGAGGCTACAATGAGCAGTTCTTC. Translated: CASSLGGRGYNEQFF.

This sequence joins TRBV19 and TRBJ1-5; 9 bases are a match to TRBD1. CDR1 and CDR2 from the germline V gene are LNHDA and SQIVND (reference sequence). CDR3 length: 14 amino acids. Trimming cost V 6 bases and J 4 bases; bases outside gene matches: 4. The CDR3 is CASSPTGGNQPQHF. Here the CDR3 DNA reads TGTGCCAGTAGCCCGACAGGGGGAAATCAGCCCCAGCATTTT.

The chain uses TRBV5-4 and TRBJ2-2; D might be TRBD1 (6 bases). The CDR3 length is 15 residues. Trimming stripped 4 bases from V and 3 bases from J, with 13 bases between. The germline V gene encodes CDR1 SGHNT and CDR2 YYREEE (reference sequence). The CDR3 bases are TGTGCCAGCAGCCCTGGCGGACAGTACACCGGGGAGCTGTTTTTT. This codes for CASSPGGQYTGELFF. Full variable domain (rest looked up from reference TRBV5-4 and TRBJ2-2): ETGVTQSPTHLIKTRGQQVTLRCSSQSGHNTVSWYQQALGQGPQFIFQYYREEENGRGNFPPRFSGLQFPNYSSELNVNALELDDSALYLCASSPGGQYTGELFFGEGSRLTVL.

The chain is built from TRBV4-2 and TRBJ2-7; a weak D match, TRBD1 (5 bases). CDR3 length: 18 residues. Per the germline V gene, CDR1 is LGHNA and CDR2 is YNFKEQ. The V gene lost 0 bases and the J gene lost 2 bases, with 20 bases spanning the gap. This chain's CDR3 is CASSQDSRLGQGTYEQYF. The CDR3 bases are TGTGCCAGCAGCCAAGACTCCCGCCTAGGGCAGGGTACCTACGAGCAGTACTTC.

The chain is built from TRBV6-5 and TRBJ1-4; D remains unclear. This CDR3 has 16 amino acids. The V gene's germline CDR1 is MNHEY and CDR2 SVGAGI. The V end was cut by 4 bases, the J end by 0 bases, with 12 bases between. CDR3 in amino acids: CASSLRLSSTNEKLFF. Written as DNA, the CDR3 is TGTGCCAGCAGTTTGCGGCTGTCATCAACTAATGAAAAACTGTTTTTT.

The chain links TRBV7-8 to TRBJ2-7, with 10 nucleotides matching TRBD2. CDR1 is SGHVS and CDR2 is FQNEAQ in the germline V gene. This CDR3 contains 16 residues. The J segment lost 3 bases and the V segment lost 2 bases, leaving 7 bases of the junction unmatched. This CDR3 reads CASSLSLAGVLYEQYF. The CDR3 DNA sequence: TGTGCCAGCAGCTTATCCCTAGCGGGAGTGCTCTACGAGCAGTACTTC.

V usage is TRBV9 and J usage is TRBJ2-7; 12 bases line up with TRBD2. CDR1 SGDLS and CDR2 YYNGEE come from the germline V gene. This CDR3 spans 16 amino acids. J gave up 2 bases and V 0 bases, and 3 bases lay outside the gene matches. CDR3 in DNA: TGTGCCAGCAGCGTAGGGTCTAGCGGGGGGGCCTACGAGCAGTACTTC. It translates to CASSVGSSGGAYEQYF.

The V gene is TRBV27, the J gene TRBJ1-5, with D perhaps matching TRBD1 (5 bases). There are 16 residues in the CDR3. Germline assignment: CDR1 MNHEY and CDR2 SMNVEV (reference sequence). Trimming removed 2 bases from V and 6 bases from J, with 17 bases in between. The CDR3 sequence: CASSLRAGLSGQPQHF. The CDR3 DNA reads as TGTGCCAGCAGTTTAAGGGCAGGGCTTTCTGGTCAGCCCCAGCATTTT.

The chain has TRBV7-9 and TRBJ1-1; D remains unclear. CDR1 and CDR2 (germline): SEHNR, FQNEAQ (reference sequence). The CDR3 consists of 12 residues. Trimming removed 7 bases from V and 1 base from J, with 7 bases in between. The CDR3 spells CASTSRNTEAFF. The CDR3 nucleotides read TGTGCCAGCACCTCCCGGAACACTGAAGCTTTCTTT.

The chain combines TRBV7-9 with TRBJ2-5, with 13 positions matching TRBD2. CDR1 is SEHNR and CDR2 is FQNEAQ in the germline V gene (reference sequence). J gave up 0 bases and V 4 bases, and 5 bases lay outside the gene matches. CDR3 length: 17 residues. This chain's CDR3 is CASSSGTSGMYQETQYF. CDR3 sequence (DNA): TGTGCCAGCAGCTCTGGGACTAGCGGGATGTACCAAGAGACCCAGTACTTC.

A single count supports this clone. This chain joins TRBV10-3 and TRBJ2-3; 11 positions match TRBD2. J gave up 3 bases and V 3 bases, and 5 bases lay outside the gene matches. Germline assignment: CDR1 ENHRY and CDR2 SYGVKD. This CDR3 has 16 amino acids. The DNA of the CDR3 is TGTGCCATCAGTGAACTAGCGGGGGCCGGTACAGATACGCAGTATTTT. This codes for CAISELAGAGTDTQYF.

The CDR3 reads CASSQRLGGQGPLFSYNEQFF. CDR3 coding DNA: TGTGCCAGCAGCCAACGCCTGGGTGGCCAGGGTCCCCTTTTCTCCTACAATGAGCAGTTCTTC. The chain links TRBV14 to TRBJ2-1, with D possibly being TRBD1 (5 bases). Germline V gene data show CDR1 as SGHDN and CDR2 as FVKESK. Trimming removed 2 bases at V and 0 bases at J, with 26 bases between. The CDR3 runs 21 residues.

The V call is TRBV5-1, the J call TRBJ1-5; 12 bases agree with TRBD1. Germline CDR1 and CDR2: SGHRS and YFSETQ. Trimming took 2 bases from V and 6 from J; bases not matched to a gene: 3. This CDR3 contains 15 residues. This CDR3 is CASSFGTGGFQPQHF. DNA of the CDR3: TGCGCCAGCAGCTTCGGGACAGGGGGCTTTCAGCCCCAGCATTTT.

The J gene is TRBJ2-5, the V gene TRBV18, with 10 bases aligning to TRBD2. V lost 5 bases, J lost 1 base, and 7 bases stayed unmatched. The CDR3 sequence is 16 residues long. CDR1 and CDR2 (germline): KGHSH, LQKENI. CDR3 in DNA: TGTGCCAGCTCAACCTTAGCGGGGGGTTTCCAAGAGACCCAGTACTTC. As protein: CASSTLAGGFQETQYF.

The chain joins TRBV30 to TRBJ2-5, with D unclear. The CDR3 has 12 amino acids. CDR1 GTSNPN and CDR2 SVGIG come from the germline V gene (reference sequence). V was shortened by 5 bases and J by 4 bases, with 11 bases between the two germline ends. The CDR3 nucleotides are TGTGCCTGGGACCGCCCGGGAGAGACCCAGTACTTC. Amino acids: CAWDRPGETQYF.

This clone has just a few counts. The chain carries TRBV15 and TRBJ2-4; TRBD2 might be the D (7 bases). With 4 bases removed from V and 3 bases from J, the gap between germline ends came to 10 bases. Germline lookup yields CDR1 LNHNV and CDR2 YYDKDF (reference sequence). There are 14 residues in the CDR3. The CDR3 protein is CATSKGGGKNIQYF. The CDR3 nucleotides are TGTGCCACCAGCAAGGGGGGGGGCAAAAACATTCAGTACTTC.

The chain employs TRBV7-9 and TRBJ2-1, with TRBD2 identical over 7 bases. V gave up 0 bases and J gave up 7 bases; unmatched junction bases: 12. The CDR3 has 17 residues. The germline V gene encodes CDR1 SEHNR and CDR2 FQNEAQ (reference sequence). CDR3 region: CASSLARWEGRTNEQFF. CDR3 in DNA: TGTGCCAGCAGCTTAGCGAGGTGGGAGGGCCGAACAAATGAGCAGTTCTTC.

The chain is built from TRBV9 and TRBJ2-3, with 13 positions matching TRBD2. This CDR3 spans 16 amino acids. Germline loops: CDR1 SGDLS, CDR2 YYNGEE. The junction had 2 bases not matched to a gene; V was cut back by 3 bases and J by 1 base. The CDR3 is CASSAGLAGGTDTQYF. CDR3 nucleotide sequence: TGTGCCAGCAGCGCCGGACTAGCGGGGGGCACAGATACGCAGTATTTT.

The chain recombines TRBV6-1 with TRBJ2-1; 10 positions match TRBD1. V shed 7 bases, J shed 10 bases, and the junction held 10 bases outside the gene matches. The CDR3 loop spans 14 amino acids. The germline CDR1 and CDR2 sequences are MNHNS and SASEGT. CDR3 sequence (DNA): TGTGCCAGCAAATCAGAGGGACAGGGGAGGGAGCAGTTCTTC. Translated, it gives CASKSEGQGREQFF.

The V and J genes are TRBV7-3 and TRBJ2-3; D possibly corresponds to TRBD2 (5 bases). The CDR3 length is 14 residues. Looked up from germline, CDR1 is SGHTA and CDR2 is FQGTGA. V gave up 4 bases and J gave up 1 base, with 9 bases separating them. In DNA, the CDR3 is TGTGCCAGCAGCTCCAGCGGTGGCACAGATACGCAGTATTTT. Protein product: CASSSSGGTDTQYF.

The gene calls are TRBV9 and TRBJ2-1; 7 bases agree with TRBD2. Unmatched junction bases numbered 5, after V lost 4 bases and J lost 4 bases. In germline, CDR1 is SGDLS, CDR2 YYNGEE. This CDR3 region has 14 residues. CDR3 in amino acids: CASSPSGGYNEQFF. The CDR3 DNA reads TGTGCCAGCAGCCCTAGCGGAGGGTACAATGAGCAGTTCTTC. The entire variable domain, with the rest obtained from reference TRBV9 and TRBJ2-1, is as follows: DSGVTQTPKHLITATGQRVTLRCSPRSGDLSVYWYQQSLDQGLQFLIQYYNGEERAKGNILERFSAQQFPDLHSELNLSSLELGDSALYFCASSPSGGYNEQFFGPGTRLTVL.

The chain couples TRBV5-4 to TRBJ2-7, with 10 bases aligning to TRBD2. J gave up 1 base and V 4 bases, and 5 bases lay outside the gene matches. The CDR3 spans 15 residues. Germline V gives CDR1 SGHNT, CDR2 YYREEE (reference sequence). As DNA, the CDR3 is TGTGCCAGCAGCAGGGGGACTAGCGAGTCCTACGAGCAGTACTTC. Translation: CASSRGTSESYEQYF.